This T cell receptor beta chain is drawn from a study of shared clonotypes between healthy human individuals. Study-wide points: It was observed that 5% to 6% of naive CD4 clonotypes were shared across a handful of donors.

About this clone itself: Its matching antigen is unknown.

Naive CD8 cells were CD45RO-negative, positively selected for CCR7, excluding terminally differentiated effector memory CD45RA+ cells. Sequencing used immunoSEQ multiplex PCR; TCRdb keeps in-frame clones, though not all of them. The sample contains around 1,900,000 clones, roughly 93% of which appear only once. This CDR3 is built from 13 residues. This chain uses TRBV12-1 with TRBJ2-1; the table's D call TRBD2 went unverified against the DNA. TRBV12-1 is flagged as a pseudogene. The receptor's source is a man aged 18 to 30 in good health. Some clones in this sample may be carry-over from other donors' samples. Source material: naive CD8+ T cells from PBMCs. Here the CDR3 DNA reads TGTGCCAGCACGGACTACCGATGGGATGAGCAGTTCTTC. Amino acid sequence: CASTDYRWDEQFF.